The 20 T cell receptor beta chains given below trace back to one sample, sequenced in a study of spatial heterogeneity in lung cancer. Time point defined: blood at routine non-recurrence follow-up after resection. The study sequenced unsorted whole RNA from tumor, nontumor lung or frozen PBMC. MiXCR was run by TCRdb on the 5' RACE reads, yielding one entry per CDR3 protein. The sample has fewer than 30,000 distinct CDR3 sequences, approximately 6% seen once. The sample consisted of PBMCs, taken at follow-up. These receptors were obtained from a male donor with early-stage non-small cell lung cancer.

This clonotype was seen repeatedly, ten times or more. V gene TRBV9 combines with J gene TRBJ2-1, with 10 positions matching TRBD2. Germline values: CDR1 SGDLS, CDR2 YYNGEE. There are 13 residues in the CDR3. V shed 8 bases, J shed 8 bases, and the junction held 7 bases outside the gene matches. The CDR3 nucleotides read TGTGCCAGGAAAGCGGGAGGGCCCTATGAGCAGTTCTTC. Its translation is CARKAGGPYEQFF.

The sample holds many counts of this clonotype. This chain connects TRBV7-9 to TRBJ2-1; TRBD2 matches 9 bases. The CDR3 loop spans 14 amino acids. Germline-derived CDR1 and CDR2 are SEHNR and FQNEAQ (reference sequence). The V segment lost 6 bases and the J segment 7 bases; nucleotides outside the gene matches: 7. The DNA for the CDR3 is TGTGCCAGCAGAATAGCGGGGGTGGAGAATGAGCAGTTCTTC. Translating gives CASRIAGVENEQFF.

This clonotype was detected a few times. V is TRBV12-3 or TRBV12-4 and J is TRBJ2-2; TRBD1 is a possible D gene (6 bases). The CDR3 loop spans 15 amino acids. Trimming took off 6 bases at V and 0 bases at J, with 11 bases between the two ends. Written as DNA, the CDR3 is TGTGCCAGCAGCCCCGGGACATCGAACACCGGGGAGCTGTTTTTT. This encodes CASSPGTSNTGELFF.

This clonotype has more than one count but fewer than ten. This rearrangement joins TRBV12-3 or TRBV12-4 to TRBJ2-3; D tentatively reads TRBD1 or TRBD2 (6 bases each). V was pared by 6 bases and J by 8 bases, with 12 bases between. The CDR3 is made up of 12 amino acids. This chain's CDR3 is CASRPGAGTQYF. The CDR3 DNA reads TGTGCCAGCAGGCCGGGGGCCGGTACGCAGTATTTT.

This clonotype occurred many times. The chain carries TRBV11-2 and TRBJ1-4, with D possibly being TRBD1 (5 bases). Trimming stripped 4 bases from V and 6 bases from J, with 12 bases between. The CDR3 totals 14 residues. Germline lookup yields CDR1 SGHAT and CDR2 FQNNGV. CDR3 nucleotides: TGTGCCAGCAGCTACGCAGGGTCCTATGAAAAACTGTTTTTT. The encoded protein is CASSYAGSYEKLFF.

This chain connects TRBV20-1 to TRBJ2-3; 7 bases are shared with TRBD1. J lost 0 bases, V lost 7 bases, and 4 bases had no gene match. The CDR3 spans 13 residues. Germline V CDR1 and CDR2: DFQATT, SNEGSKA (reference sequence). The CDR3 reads CSVGTVSTDTQYF. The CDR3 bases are TGCAGTGTCGGGACAGTGAGCACAGATACGCAGTATTTT.

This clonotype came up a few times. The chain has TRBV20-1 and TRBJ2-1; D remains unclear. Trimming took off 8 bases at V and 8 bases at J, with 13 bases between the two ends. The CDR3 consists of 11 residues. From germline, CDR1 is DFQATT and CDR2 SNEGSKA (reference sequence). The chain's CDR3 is CSQSLKDEQFF. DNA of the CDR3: TGCAGTCAGAGCCTGAAGGATGAGCAGTTCTTC.

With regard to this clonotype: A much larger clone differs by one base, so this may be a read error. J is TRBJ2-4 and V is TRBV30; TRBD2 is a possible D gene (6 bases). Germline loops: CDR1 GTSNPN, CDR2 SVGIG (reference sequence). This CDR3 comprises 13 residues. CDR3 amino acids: CTESSQRRDIQYF. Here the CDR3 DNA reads TGTACCGAGAGTTCCCAGCGGAGGGACATTCAGTACTTC.

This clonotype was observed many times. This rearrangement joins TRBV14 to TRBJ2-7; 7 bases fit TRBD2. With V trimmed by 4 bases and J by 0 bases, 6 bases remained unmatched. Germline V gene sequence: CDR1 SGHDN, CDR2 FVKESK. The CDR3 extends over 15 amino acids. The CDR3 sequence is CASSPVGGSSYEQYV. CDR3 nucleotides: TGTGCCAGCAGCCCGGTTGGCGGGAGCTCCTACGAGCAGTACGTC.

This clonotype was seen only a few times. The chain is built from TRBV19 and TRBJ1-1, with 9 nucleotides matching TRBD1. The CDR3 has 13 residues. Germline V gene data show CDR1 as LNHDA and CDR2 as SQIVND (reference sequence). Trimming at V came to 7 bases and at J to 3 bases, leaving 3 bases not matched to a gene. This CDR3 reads CASTGQGDTEAFF. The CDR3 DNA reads TGTGCCAGTACGGGACAGGGTGACACTGAAGCTTTCTTT.

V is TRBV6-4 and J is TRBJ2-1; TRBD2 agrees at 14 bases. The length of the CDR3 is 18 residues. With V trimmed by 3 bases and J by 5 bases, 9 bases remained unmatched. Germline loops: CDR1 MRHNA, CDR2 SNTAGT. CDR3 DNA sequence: TGTGCCAGCAGTGAAGTGGGACTAGCGGGAGTCGGGGACAATGAGCAGTTCTTC. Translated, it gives CASSEVGLAGVGDNEQFF.

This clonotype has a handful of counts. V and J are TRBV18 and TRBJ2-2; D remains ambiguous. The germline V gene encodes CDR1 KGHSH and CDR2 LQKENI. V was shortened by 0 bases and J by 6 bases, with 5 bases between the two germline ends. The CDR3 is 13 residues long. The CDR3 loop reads CASSPPTAGELFF. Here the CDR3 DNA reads TGTGCCAGCTCACCACCTACAGCCGGGGAGCTGTTTTTT. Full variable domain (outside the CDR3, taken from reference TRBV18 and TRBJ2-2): NAGVMQNPRHLVRRRGQEARLRCSPMKGHSHVYWYRQLPEEGLKFMVYLQKENIIDESGMPKERFSAEFPKEGPSILRIQQVVRGDSAAYFCASSPPTAGELFFGEGSRLTVL.

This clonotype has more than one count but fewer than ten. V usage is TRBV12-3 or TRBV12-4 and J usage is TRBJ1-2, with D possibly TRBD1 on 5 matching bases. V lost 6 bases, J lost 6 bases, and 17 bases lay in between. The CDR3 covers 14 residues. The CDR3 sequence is CASRSRPGRNGYTF. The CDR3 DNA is TGTGCCAGCAGGTCCCGGCCAGGGCGGAATGGCTACACCTTC.

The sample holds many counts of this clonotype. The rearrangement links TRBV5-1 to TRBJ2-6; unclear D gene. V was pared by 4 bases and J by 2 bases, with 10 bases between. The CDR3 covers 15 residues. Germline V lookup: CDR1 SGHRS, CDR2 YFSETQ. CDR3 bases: TGCGCCAGCAGCCCCCAATTTGCTGGGGCCAACGTCCTGACTTTC. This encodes CASSPQFAGANVLTF.

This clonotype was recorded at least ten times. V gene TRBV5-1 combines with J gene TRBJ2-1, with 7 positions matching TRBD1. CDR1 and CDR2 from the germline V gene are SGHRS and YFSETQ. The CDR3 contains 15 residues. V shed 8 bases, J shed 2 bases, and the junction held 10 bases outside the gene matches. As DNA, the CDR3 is TGCGCCAGTCGCTCTTCGCAGGGGGCCTACAATGAGCAGTTCTTC. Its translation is CASRSSQGAYNEQFF.

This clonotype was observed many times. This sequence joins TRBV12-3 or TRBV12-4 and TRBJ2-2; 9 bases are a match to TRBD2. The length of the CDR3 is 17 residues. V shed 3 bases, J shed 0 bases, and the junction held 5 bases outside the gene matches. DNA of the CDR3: TGTGCCAGCAGTTTTCATAGCGGGGGCCCGAACACCGGGGAGCTGTTTTTT. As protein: CASSFHSGGPNTGELFF.

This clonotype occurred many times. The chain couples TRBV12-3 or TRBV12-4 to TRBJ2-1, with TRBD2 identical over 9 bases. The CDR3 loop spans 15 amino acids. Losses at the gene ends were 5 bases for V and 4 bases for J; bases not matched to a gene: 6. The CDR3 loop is CASSNAGGRYNEQFF. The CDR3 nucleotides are TGTGCCAGCAGTAACGCGGGGGGGCGGTACAATGAGCAGTTCTTC.

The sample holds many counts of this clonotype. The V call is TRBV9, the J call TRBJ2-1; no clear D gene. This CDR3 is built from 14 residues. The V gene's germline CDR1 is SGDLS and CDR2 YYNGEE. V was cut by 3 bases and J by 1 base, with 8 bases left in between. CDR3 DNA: TGTGCCAGCAGCGGGGGATCTTCCTACAATGAGCAGTTCTTC. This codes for CASSGGSSYNEQFF.

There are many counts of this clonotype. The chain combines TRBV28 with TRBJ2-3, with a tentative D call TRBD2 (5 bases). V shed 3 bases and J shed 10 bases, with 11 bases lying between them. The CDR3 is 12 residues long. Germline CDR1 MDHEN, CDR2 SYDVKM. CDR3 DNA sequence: TGTGCCAGCAGTTTGCTCACTAGTGCGCAGTATTTT. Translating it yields CASSLLTSAQYF.

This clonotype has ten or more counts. The CDR3 spells CASSIRTNDNEQFF. The CDR3, as DNA: TGTGCCAGCAGTATACGGACTAACGACAATGAGCAGTTCTTC. V and J are TRBV5-6 and TRBJ2-1, with D possibly matching TRBD2 (6 bases). The germline CDR1 and CDR2 sequences are SGHDT and YYEEEE. The CDR3 sequence is 14 residues long. V was cut by 5 bases and J by 5 bases, with 14 bases left in between.